This T cell receptor (beta chain) was sequenced in a study of T cell repertoires in cytomegalovirus infection. Study-level findings and limits: Identification of carriers of CMV plus the relevant HLA was performed using cumulative public TCR beta family frequency.

A remark on this clonotype: Its antigen is not identified.

MiXCR, run by TCRdb on the reads, gives a single entry per CDR3 protein. Of about 830,000 distinct CDR3 sequences in the sample, 32% are singletons; the top ten hold approximately 13%. Looked up from germline, CDR1 is LGHNT and CDR2 is FRNRAP. The CDR3 totals 13 residues. V lost 7 bases, J lost 1 base, and 10 bases lay in between. This clonotype originated in a human donor in good health (CMV status not recorded). Some clones in this sample may be carry-over from other donors' samples. Sequenced material: cultured CD8+ T cells from PBMCs, taken from culture after CMV antigen stimulation. The genes are TRBV12-5 and TRBJ2-5; D gene uncertain. The CDR3 protein is CASASGIQETQYF. The CDR3 nucleotides are TGTGCTAGTGCCTCGGGCATCCAAGAGACCCAGTACTTC.